This entry lists 27 T cell receptor beta chains sequenced from one sample in a study of T cells in Graves' hyperthyroidism and ophthalmopathy. The source material, RNA transcripts, was used to amplify TCR beta CDR3 regions. HTBI primers were employed in a first-round RT-PCR of the TCR CDR3. TCRdb re-called the multiplex PCR reads through MiXCR, storing one row per CDR3 protein. Of hundreds of thousands of distinct CDR3 sequences in the sample, approximately 20% were seen once. The specimen was blood. The source of these receptors is a woman younger than 35 with Graves' hyperthyroidism.

The table lists this clonotype with many counts. The rearrangement links TRBV5-1 to TRBJ1-1, with D possibly being TRBD1 (6 bases). CDR3 length: 14 residues. The germline V and J ends were trimmed by 1 base and 3 bases, with 10 bases remaining between them. Germline V lookup: CDR1 SGHRS, CDR2 YFSETQ. The CDR3 region has the DNA TGCGCCAGCAGCTTGACAGGGCAGGACACTGAAGCTTTCTTT. It translates to CASSLTGQDTEAFF.

This clonotype was seen at least ten times. This sequence joins TRBV9 and TRBJ2-7, with 9 bases that match TRBD1. The V gene's germline CDR1 is SGDLS and CDR2 YYNGEE. J gave up 5 bases and V 1 base, and 7 bases lay outside the gene matches. This CDR3 region has 15 residues. CDR3 region: CASSVTGGAGNEQYF. CDR3 nucleotides: TGTGCCAGCAGCGTAACAGGGGGCGCTGGGAACGAGCAGTACTTC.

Worth noting for this clonotype: A read error may account for a junction end that differs from germline. V usage is TRBV6-4 and J usage is TRBJ1-2, with D unclear. Germline assignment: CDR1 MRHNA and CDR2 SNTAGT. There are 13 residues in the CDR3. CDR3 DNA sequence: TGTGCCAGCAGTTACTCGGCCCTTGGTGGCTACACCTTC. Amino acids: CASSYSALGGYTF.

The chain uses TRBV25-1 and TRBJ2-2; 8 positions match TRBD2. V lost 6 bases, J lost 8 bases, and 5 bases stayed unmatched. This CDR3 has 13 residues. Germline CDR1 reads MGHDK; CDR2 reads SYGVNS. CDR3 residues: CASRLAGRGELFF. CDR3 DNA sequence: TGTGCCAGCAGATTAGCGGGGCGAGGGGAGCTGTTTTTT.

The V gene is TRBV12-3 or TRBV12-4, the J gene TRBJ2-5; 15 bases align to TRBD2. This CDR3 is 14 amino acids long. The V segment lost 5 bases and the J segment 7 bases; nucleotides outside the gene matches: 2. The CDR3 is CASSTGLAGGTQYF. The CDR3 DNA sequence: TGTGCCAGCAGTACGGGACTAGCGGGAGGGACCCAGTACTTC.

The chain recombines TRBV11-2 with TRBJ2-2; 8 bases match TRBD2. The junction had 8 bases not matched to a gene; V was cut back by 7 bases and J by 4 bases. The CDR3 spans 15 residues. Germline-derived CDR1 and CDR2 are SGHAT and FQNNGV. CDR3 region: CASTPGGGSTGELFF. CDR3 nucleotides: TGTGCCAGCACCCCCGGGGGGGGTTCCACCGGGGAGCTGTTTTTT.

This clonotype has at least ten counts. The rearrangement links TRBV6-5 to TRBJ2-7; D is ambiguous. CDR1 and CDR2 from the germline V gene are MNHEY and SVGAGI. The CDR3 spans 13 residues. Trimming took 2 bases from V and 2 from J, leaving 7 bases between them. CDR3 residues: CASSYSFPYEQYF. For the CDR3, the DNA is TGTGCCAGCAGTTACAGCTTTCCCTACGAGCAGTACTTC.

This clonotype was seen more than once but under ten times. V and J are TRBV12-3 or TRBV12-4 and TRBJ2-2; D is possibly TRBD1 (8 bases). This CDR3 region has 15 residues. With 7 bases removed from V and 5 bases from J, the gap between germline ends came to 17 bases. CDR3 DNA: TGTGCCAGCACCGTAGACAGGGGAGGGACCGGGGAGCTGTTTTTT. This encodes CASTVDRGGTGELFF.

This clonotype was seen ten or more times. The DNA for the CDR3 is TGTGCCAGCAGTCGTTACAGGGGATTGAGAGAGACCCAGTACTTC. Translation gives CASSRYRGLRETQYF. This chain joins TRBV12-3 or TRBV12-4 and TRBJ2-5; 7 nucleotides match TRBD1. V lost 5 bases, J lost 4 bases, and 10 bases stayed unmatched. The CDR3 sequence is 15 residues long.

In this sample, this clonotype turned up a few times. The CDR3: CASSQDKFRATRESYTIYF. The CDR3 coding sequence is TGCGCCAGCAGCCAAGACAAATTTCGAGCGACACGGGAGTCGTACACCATATATTTT. This chain connects TRBV4-1 to TRBJ1-3, with D unclear. V was shortened by 0 bases and J by 8 bases, with 26 bases between the two germline ends. The germline V gene encodes CDR1 MGHRA and CDR2 YSYEKL. The CDR3 runs 19 residues.

A few counts support this clonotype. Germline is not matched at one junction end, which may reflect a read error. The genes are TRBV18 and TRBJ1-1; 8 nucleotides agree with TRBD1. Germline assignment: CDR1 KGHSH and CDR2 LQKENI. The CDR3 has 15 residues. DNA for the CDR3: TGTGCCGGCTCACCCGCGGGGACAGGGAACACTGAAGCTTTCTTT. Translation: CAGSPAGTGNTEAFF.

Only one count was recorded for this clonotype. The chain carries TRBV6-5 and TRBJ2-5; D gene uncertain. Germline loops: CDR1 MNHEY, CDR2 SVGAGI. The CDR3 runs 15 residues. Deletions cut 6 bases from V and 1 base from J, with 15 bases between. CDR3 in amino acids: CASSLGPATQETQYF. DNA for the CDR3: TGTGCCAGCAGCTTAGGGCCGGCCACCCAAGAGACCCAGTACTTC.

This clonotype has a count of ten or more. V usage is TRBV10-1 and J usage is TRBJ2-7; D is possibly TRBD2 (5 bases). The CDR3 covers 13 residues. Germline loops: CDR1 WNHNN, CDR2 SYGVQD (reference sequence). V was shortened by 2 bases and J by 2 bases, with 7 bases between the two germline ends. In DNA form, the CDR3 reads TGCGCCAGCAGTGAGGACGGGGCCTACGAGCAGTACTTC. Translation gives CASSEDGAYEQYF.

This clonotype was observed many times. The chain combines TRBV11-2 with TRBJ1-2, with 9 bases that match TRBD1. The CDR3 length is 16 residues. Germline CDR1 and CDR2: SGHAT and FQNNGV. Unmatched junction bases numbered 10, after V lost 5 bases and J lost 3 bases. The CDR3 sequence is CASSPYGWDRDYGYTF. DNA of the CDR3: TGTGCCAGCAGCCCCTACGGGTGGGACAGGGACTATGGCTACACCTTC. Full variable domain (missing parts from reference TRBV11-2 and TRBJ1-2): EAGVAQSPRYKIIEKRQSVAFWCNPISGHATLYWYQQILGQGPKLLIQFQNNGVVDDSQLPKDRFSAERLKGVDSTLKIQPAKLEDSAVYLCASSPYGWDRDYGYTFGSGTRLTVV.

This clonotype showed up many times. The V and J genes are TRBV20-1 and TRBJ1-6, with a possible D match to TRBD1 (5 bases). Deletions cut 6 bases from V and 7 bases from J, with 13 bases between. CDR1 and CDR2 (germline): DFQATT, SNEGSKA (reference sequence). The CDR3 is made up of 13 amino acids. The CDR3 DNA sequence: TGCAGTGCAACCGGGACGGTGAATTCACCCCTCCACTTT. It yields the protein CSATGTVNSPLHF.

This clonotype was seen ten or more times. The J gene is TRBJ2-2, the V gene TRBV10-3, with D perhaps matching TRBD2 (5 bases). This CDR3 comprises 15 residues. Germline V CDR1 and CDR2: ENHRY, SYGVKD. The V end lost 4 bases, the J end lost 1 base, and 10 bases lay between the germline ends. The DNA for the CDR3 is TGTGCCATCAGTGTATCCGGGGAGAACACCGGGGAGCTGTTTTTT. It is translated as CAISVSGENTGELFF.

The chain employs TRBV7-9 and TRBJ2-4; either TRBD1 or TRBD2 may supply D (5 bases each). This CDR3 contains 13 residues. Germline CDR1 SEHNR, CDR2 FQNEAQ (reference sequence). The V and J ends lost 5 bases and 9 bases respectively, with 14 bases between them. CDR3 DNA: TGTGCCAGCAGCCCCGGGACCGACCTCATTCAGTACTTC. Encoded protein: CASSPGTDLIQYF.

The rearrangement links TRBV9 to TRBJ2-2; D gene ambiguous. The CDR3 loop spans 13 amino acids. Trimming took off 3 bases at V and 2 bases at J, with 5 bases between the two ends. Germline V CDR1 and CDR2: SGDLS, YYNGEE. CDR3 DNA: TGTGCCAGCAGCGCGGAAAACACCGGGGAGCTGTTTTTT. Encoded protein: CASSAENTGELFF.

This clonotype came up many times. The chain combines TRBV9 with TRBJ2-2; unclear D gene. Germline CDR1 SGDLS, CDR2 YYNGEE. The CDR3 sequence is 12 residues long. V dropped 0 bases and J dropped 8 bases, with 5 bases sitting between them. Written as DNA, the CDR3 is TGTGCCAGCAGCGTAGGTAGAGGGGAGCTGTTTTTT. Translation gives CASSVGRGELFF.

The chain has TRBV6-1 and TRBJ1-1, with 7 bases aligning to TRBD1. Germline CDR1 MNHNS, CDR2 SASEGT. The CDR3 sequence is 12 residues long. J gave up 10 bases and V 2 bases, and 4 bases lay outside the gene matches. The CDR3 nucleotides read TGTGCCAGCAGTGAAAACAGGGGCCCAGCTTTCTTT. This gives the protein CASSENRGPAFF.

In its sample, this clonotype was seen many times. The rearrangement links TRBV20-1 to TRBJ2-7; 10 nucleotides align to TRBD1. CDR3 length: 13 amino acids. V gave up 5 bases and J gave up 11 bases; unmatched junction bases: 12. CDR1 and CDR2 from the germline V gene are DFQATT and SNEGSKA (reference sequence). Here the CDR3 DNA reads TGCAGTGCTCCCCGGGGACAGGGGTCGGAGGAGTACTTC. It codes for CSAPRGQGSEEYF.

This clonotype appeared many times. This CDR3 is CASSKLPIRVNPDYEQYF. CDR3 sequence (DNA): TGTGCCAGCAGCAAACTTCCGATCAGGGTTAACCCCGACTACGAGCAGTACTTC. This chain connects TRBV6-2 or TRBV6-3 to TRBJ2-7, with a tentative D call TRBD1 (5 bases). From germline, CDR1 is MNHEY and CDR2 SVGEGT. The CDR3 runs to 18 residues. V gave up 6 bases and J gave up 3 bases, with 27 bases separating them.

Comment on this clonotype: Mismatch with germline at one junction end may stem from a read error. CDR3 in DNA: TGCGCCAGCAGCGAGGGACTACTACACTTC. Translating it yields CASSEGLLHF. The chain links TRBV5-1 to TRBJ1-2; tentatively, D is TRBD1 (5 bases). Germline CDR1 is SGHRS and CDR2 is YFSETQ. CDR3 length: 10 residues. The full variable domain, its missing parts supplied by reference TRBV5-1 and TRBJ1-2, is KAGVTQTPRYLIKTRGQQVTLSCSPISGHRSVSWYQQTPGQGLQFLFEYFSETQRNKGNFPGRFSGRQFSNSRSEMNVSTLELGDSALYLCASSEGLLHFGSGTRLTVV.

This clonotype was observed at least ten times. The V call is TRBV7-2, the J call TRBJ2-7, with 11 bases that match TRBD1. There are 14 residues in the CDR3. Germline CDR1 reads SGHTA; CDR2 reads FQGNSA. The J segment lost 6 bases and the V segment lost 3 bases, leaving 4 bases of the junction unmatched. This CDR3 is CASSFAGTGGEQYF. The CDR3 coding sequence is TGTGCCAGCAGCTTTGCCGGGACAGGGGGCGAGCAGTACTTC.

This clonotype turned up a few times. V and J are TRBV30 and TRBJ2-7, with a tentative D call TRBD1 (6 bases). V gave up 5 bases and J gave up 4 bases, with 9 bases separating them. Per germline, CDR1 GTSNPN and CDR2 SVGIG (reference sequence). The CDR3 length is 11 residues. For the CDR3, the DNA is TGTGCCTGGCAGGGGCTATACGAGCAGTACTTC. Translating gives CAWQGLYEQYF.

This clonotype came up many times. V and J are TRBV5-1 and TRBJ1-5; perhaps TRBD1 as D (6 bases). Trimming removed 0 bases at V and 7 bases at J, with 14 bases between. Per the germline V gene, CDR1 is SGHRS and CDR2 is YFSETQ. The length of the CDR3 is 15 residues. CDR3 sequence: CASSLVAGDGQPQHF. The CDR3 DNA sequence: TGCGCCAGCAGCTTGGTGGCAGGGGATGGACAGCCCCAGCATTTT.

At least ten counts were recorded for this clonotype. The rearrangement uses TRBV27 and TRBJ1-2, with 7 bases lining up with TRBD1. The CDR3 contains 17 residues. Per germline, CDR1 MNHEY and CDR2 SMNVEV (reference sequence). J was trimmed by 7 bases and V by 3 bases; bases with no gene match: 17. Here the CDR3 reads CASSLRWPAGGLSGYTF. Written as DNA, the CDR3 is TGTGCCAGCAGTTTGAGGTGGCCTGCAGGGGGTCTCTCTGGCTACACCTTC.